This T cell receptor (beta chain) was documented in a study of T cell clones after liver transplantation. For the study at large: In this trial, immunosuppression withdrawal was attempted within 2 years of liver transplant.

Here immunoSEQ multiplex PCR was the method, and the copy in TCRdb shows in-frame clones only, minus some. The data hold roughly 23,000 clones, with roughly 92% observed a single time. The source material was CD8+ T cells from blood, sampled less than 27 months after liver transplant. This clonotype was obtained from a human patient who received a liver transplant. Some T cells may be supplied by the graft donor.

The CDR3 DNA sequence: TGTGCCAGTAGCCGGGGACAGGGTTTGAACAATCAGCCCCAGCATTTT. Translated: CASSRGQGLNNQPQHF. This chain joins TRBV19 and TRBJ1-5; 9 nucleotides line up with TRBD1. This CDR3 is built from 16 residues. From germline, CDR1 is LNHDA and CDR2 SQIVND (reference sequence). V trimming: 6 bases; J trimming: 3 bases; junction bases outside the gene matches: 9.